Listed below are T cell receptor beta chains from one sample, sequenced in a study of T cells in Graves' hyperthyroidism and ophthalmopathy. TCRdb itself ran the multiplex PCR reads through MiXCR, one entry per CDR3 protein. The table has 300,000 or so distinct CDR3 sequences, approximately 17% seen once. The sample was blood. The receptor source for this set is a woman aged 55-70 years with Graves' ophthalmopathy. Each CDR3 is given with its conserved first and last residue. Fields, in order: J gene, V gene, clone size, D gene, CDR3 protein, CDR3 DNA. A D gene is named only where the DNA matches it firmly. Clone size is stated in some rows and not others, as once, few, many or a class when expanded.

>TRBJ2-5|TRBV28|many|-
CASSLLRELETQYF
TGTGCCAGCAGTTTATTGAGGGAATTGGAGACCCAGTACTTC
>TRBJ1-2|TRBV5-1|many|-
CASSATGTLGPNYGYTF
TGCGCCAGCAGCGCTACCGGGACCTTGGGGCCTAACTATGGCTACACCTTC
>TRBJ2-7|TRBV11-1|many|TRBD1
CASSLRTGTSYEQYF
TGTGCCAGCAGCTTACGGACAGGAACATCCTACGAGCAGTACTTC
>TRBJ1-2|TRBV25-1|-|TRBD1
CASSAGPRQGVYGYTF
TGTGCCAGCAGTGCTGGCCCTCGACAGGGTGTCTATGGCTACACCTTC
>TRBJ2-1|TRBV9|-|TRBD1
CASSVGTVNEQFF
TGTGCCAGCAGCGTTGGGACAGTCAATGAGCAGTTCTTC
>TRBJ2-5|TRBV27|-|TRBD1
CASSLYRGHQETQYF
TGTGCCAGCAGTTTATACAGGGGGCACCAAGAGACCCAGTACTTC
>TRBJ2-2|TRBV6-5|many|-
CASSYIDINRNTGELFF
TGTGCCAGCAGTTACATTGACATAAATCGGAACACCGGGGAGCTGTTTTTT
>TRBJ2-1|TRBV7-2|few|TRBD2
CASSVGFRLAGNEQFF
TGTGCCAGCAGCGTAGGCTTTCGTCTAGCGGGGAATGAGCAGTTCTTC
>TRBJ2-2|TRBV27|few|-
CASSLRAGGSGTNTGELFF
TGTGCCAGCAGTTTAAGGGCAGGGGGGAGCGGTACGAACACCGGGGAGCTGTTTTTT
>TRBJ2-2|TRBV20-1|-|TRBD1
CSAGTGVTGELFF
TGCAGTGCGGGGACAGGGGTCACCGGGGAGCTGTTTTTT
>TRBJ2-7|TRBV12-3/TRBV12-4|many|-
CASSFSTWSYEQYF
TGTGCCAGCAGTTTTTCGACATGGTCCTACGAGCAGTACTTC
>TRBJ1-3|TRBV7-8|few|TRBD1
CASSHRQGNSGNTIYF
TGTGCCAGCAGCCACCGACAGGGTAACTCTGGAAACACCATATATTTT
>TRBJ2-7|TRBV27|many|-
CASSLYWGAAEQYF
TGTGCCAGCAGTTTATATTGGGGGGCAGCCGAGCAGTACTTC